This is a list of T cell receptor beta chains from one sample in a study of Ad26.COV2.S vaccination and SARS-CoV-2 variants. Using immunoSEQ multiplex PCR, the repertoire was profiled, and TCRdb retains in-frame clones only, with some absent. The profile covers around 270,000 clones, with around 85% appearing a single time and under 3% taken by the ten largest. Sample: peripheral blood, taken in a trial of Ad26.COV2.S vaccine versus placebo. The receptors derive from a person aged 18-65 years who received the Ad26.COV2.S COVID-19 vaccine or a placebo. The CDR3 runs from the conserved cysteine through the conserved F or W. The order of the fields is clone size, V gene, CDR3 length, D gene, J gene, CDR3 DNA, CDR3 protein. D genes are given only for firm matches. Clone size is given for some rows only: seen once, a few or many times, or a class if the clone is expanded.

clone_size: few
v_call: TRBV9
cdr3_length: 14
d_call: NA
j_call: TRBJ2-7
cdr3_nt: TGTGCCAGCAGCGTTACGCCGGGAACCTACGAGCAGTACTTC
cdr3_aa: CASSVTPGTYEQYF

clone_size: NA
v_call: TRBV9
cdr3_length: 15
d_call: NA
j_call: TRBJ1-2
cdr3_nt: TGTGCCAGCAGCGACGGTAGCTCAGGGGCTGCTGGCTACACCTTC
cdr3_aa: CASSDGSSGAAGYTF

clone_size: NA
v_call: TRBV5-1
cdr3_length: 18
d_call: TRBD2
j_call: TRBJ2-1
cdr3_nt: TGCGCCAGCAGCTTGGGATCGGGACTAGCGGTATACTCCAATGAGCAGTTCTTC
cdr3_aa: CASSLGSGLAVYSNEQFF

clone_size: many
v_call: TRBV19
cdr3_length: 13
d_call: TRBD2
j_call: TRBJ2-1
cdr3_nt: TGTGCCAGTAGTGCCGGGACTATCCTTGAGCAGTTCTTC
cdr3_aa: CASSAGTILEQFF

clone_size: NA
v_call: TRBV6-2/TRBV6-3
cdr3_length: 16
d_call: TRBD2
j_call: TRBJ2-3
cdr3_nt: TGTGCCAGCAGTTATCCTGCGGGAGTGGAAACAGATACGCAGTATTTT
cdr3_aa: CASSYPAGVETDTQYF

clone_size: once
v_call: TRBV19
cdr3_length: 13
d_call: NA
j_call: TRBJ2-5
cdr3_nt: TGTGCCAGTACGGGGAGTCTGCCCGAGACCCAGTACTTC
cdr3_aa: CASTGSLPETQYF

clone_size: NA
v_call: TRBV7-6
cdr3_length: 15
d_call: NA
j_call: TRBJ1-3
cdr3_nt: TGTGCCAGCAGCTTAACATCGTACGGGGGAAACACCATATATTTT
cdr3_aa: CASSLTSYGGNTIYF

clone_size: NA
v_call: TRBV5-1
cdr3_length: 15
d_call: NA
j_call: TRBJ1-1
cdr3_nt: TGCGCCAGCAGCCCAAGCACAGGGTCGAACACTGAAGCTTTCTTT
cdr3_aa: CASSPSTGSNTEAFF

clone_size: NA
v_call: TRBV5-1
cdr3_length: 14
d_call: NA
j_call: TRBJ2-3
cdr3_nt: TGCGCCAGCAGCTTGGGAGGGGGGTCAGATACGCAGTATTTT
cdr3_aa: CASSLGGGSDTQYF

clone_size: NA
v_call: TRBV11-2
cdr3_length: 14
d_call: TRBD1
j_call: TRBJ1-6
cdr3_nt: TGTGCCAGCAGCTACGGGACAGGGGATTCACCCCTCCACTTT
cdr3_aa: CASSYGTGDSPLHF

clone_size: NA
v_call: TRBV18
cdr3_length: 14
d_call: NA
j_call: TRBJ1-2
cdr3_nt: TGTGCCAGCGCGCCGCAGGGGTGGGACTATGGCTACACCTTC
cdr3_aa: CASAPQGWDYGYTF

clone_size: NA
v_call: TRBV7-9
cdr3_length: 13
d_call: NA
j_call: TRBJ1-5
cdr3_nt: TGTGCCAGCAGCCCCGACGAGAGGAGGCCCCAGCATTTT
cdr3_aa: CASSPDERRPQHF

clone_size: few
v_call: TRBV19
cdr3_length: 19
d_call: NA
j_call: TRBJ1-5
cdr3_nt: TGTGCCAGTGAACCCACCCGGGCGGGGGCTCGGTATAGCAATCAGCCCCAGCATTTT
cdr3_aa: CASEPTRAGARYSNQPQHF

clone_size: NA
v_call: TRBV7-2
cdr3_length: 15
d_call: TRBD2
j_call: TRBJ2-1
cdr3_nt: TGTGCCAGCAGCTTAGTCAGCGGGGGGAACAATGAGCAGTTCTTC
cdr3_aa: CASSLVSGGNNEQFF

clone_size: NA
v_call: TRBV30
cdr3_length: 13
d_call: NA
j_call: TRBJ1-2
cdr3_nt: TGTGCCTGGAGTTCGTACAGAAACTATGGCTACACCTTC
cdr3_aa: CAWSSYRNYGYTF

clone_size: NA
v_call: TRBV24-1
cdr3_length: 21
d_call: NA
j_call: TRBJ2-4
cdr3_nt: TGTGCCACCAGTGATTTCCCACAGAGAGCTGTGGGAGATCGGGCCAAAAACATTCAGTACTTC
cdr3_aa: CATSDFPQRAVGDRAKNIQYF

clone_size: NA
v_call: TRBV30
cdr3_length: 13
d_call: NA
j_call: TRBJ1-6
cdr3_nt: TGTGCCTGGAGTAGGGGTTATAATTCACCCCTCCACTTT
cdr3_aa: CAWSRGYNSPLHF

clone_size: NA
v_call: TRBV11-2
cdr3_length: 18
d_call: NA
j_call: TRBJ2-2
cdr3_nt: TGTGCCAGCAGCTTAGGATATGGGCAGGGGGGATATACCGGGGAGCTGTTTTTT
cdr3_aa: CASSLGYGQGGYTGELFF

clone_size: NA
v_call: TRBV18
cdr3_length: 13
d_call: NA
j_call: TRBJ1-4
cdr3_nt: TGTGCCAGCGGAACCCGACAGGATGAAAAACTGTTTTTT
cdr3_aa: CASGTRQDEKLFF

clone_size: NA
v_call: TRBV7-6
cdr3_length: 13
d_call: NA
j_call: TRBJ1-1
cdr3_nt: TGTGCCAGCAGCCCCAGACAGAACACTGAAGCTTTCTTT
cdr3_aa: CASSPRQNTEAFF

clone_size: NA
v_call: TRBV11-3
cdr3_length: 13
d_call: TRBD1
j_call: TRBJ2-7
cdr3_nt: TGTGCCAGCAGCACAGACAGGGACCACGAGCAGTACTTC
cdr3_aa: CASSTDRDHEQYF

clone_size: NA
v_call: TRBV7-2
cdr3_length: 16
d_call: TRBD2
j_call: TRBJ2-3
cdr3_nt: TGTGCCAGCAGTCCCCAGGGCGGGGGTTACACAGATACGCAGTATTTT
cdr3_aa: CASSPQGGGYTDTQYF

clone_size: once
v_call: TRBV5-6
cdr3_length: 16
d_call: TRBD2
j_call: TRBJ2-3
cdr3_nt: TGTGCCAGCAGCTCCTTAGCGGGGGGGTTCACAGATACGCAGTATTTT
cdr3_aa: CASSSLAGGFTDTQYF

clone_size: NA
v_call: TRBV7-9
cdr3_length: 13
d_call: NA
j_call: TRBJ2-7
cdr3_nt: TGTGCCAGCAGCTTAGCGGGGGGGCCCTTACAGTACTTC
cdr3_aa: CASSLAGGPLQYF

clone_size: NA
v_call: TRBV6-6
cdr3_length: 14
d_call: TRBD2
j_call: TRBJ2-1
cdr3_nt: TGTGCCAGCAGTTCGACTAGCGGAAGGGGTGAGCAGTTCTTC
cdr3_aa: CASSSTSGRGEQFF

clone_size: many
v_call: TRBV7-2
cdr3_length: 14
d_call: NA
j_call: TRBJ1-2
cdr3_nt: TGTGCCAGCAGCAAGGGGTCCCTTAACTATGGCTACACCTTC
cdr3_aa: CASSKGSLNYGYTF

clone_size: NA
v_call: TRBV5-8
cdr3_length: 17
d_call: TRBD1
j_call: TRBJ2-3
cdr3_nt: TGTGCCAGCAGCTTCCCCGGGACAGGGAGGTCAGGAGTCACGCAGTATTTT
cdr3_aa: CASSFPGTGRSGVTQYF

clone_size: NA
v_call: TRBV30
cdr3_length: 13
d_call: NA
j_call: TRBJ1-6
cdr3_nt: TGTGCCTGGGTAAGACGGAGTAATTCACCCCTCCACTTT
cdr3_aa: CAWVRRSNSPLHF

clone_size: NA
v_call: TRBV30
cdr3_length: 13
d_call: NA
j_call: TRBJ2-2
cdr3_nt: TGTGCTTCCGAGGGATCGAACACCGGGGAGCTGTTTTTT
cdr3_aa: CASEGSNTGELFF

clone_size: NA
v_call: TRBV12-3/TRBV12-4
cdr3_length: 11
d_call: NA
j_call: TRBJ2-7
cdr3_nt: TGTGCCAGCAGTTTACAGGGGGAGCAGTACTTC
cdr3_aa: CASSLQGEQYF

clone_size: NA
v_call: TRBV6-6
cdr3_length: 15
d_call: TRBD1
j_call: TRBJ2-2
cdr3_nt: TGTGCCAGCATATCCTCGACAGGGTCCACCGGGGAGCTGTTTTTT
cdr3_aa: CASISSTGSTGELFF

clone_size: NA
v_call: TRBV4-1
cdr3_length: 20
d_call: TRBD2
j_call: TRBJ2-1
cdr3_nt: TGCGCCAGCAGCCAAGATGGTGGGTCTAGCGGGAGGGCCAACAACAATGAGCAGTTCTTC
cdr3_aa: CASSQDGGSSGRANNNEQFF

clone_size: few
v_call: TRBV4-2
cdr3_length: 15
d_call: NA
j_call: TRBJ1-5
cdr3_nt: TGTGCCAGCAGCCAAGATCGGGGGGCCAATCAGCCCCAGCATTTT
cdr3_aa: CASSQDRGANQPQHF

clone_size: NA
v_call: TRBV11-3
cdr3_length: 15
d_call: TRBD2
j_call: TRBJ2-1
cdr3_nt: TGTGCCAGCAGCCGACTAGCGGGAGGCCACAATGAGCAGTTCTTC
cdr3_aa: CASSRLAGGHNEQFF

clone_size: NA
v_call: TRBV6-6
cdr3_length: 15
d_call: NA
j_call: TRBJ1-5
cdr3_nt: TGTGCCAGCAGCTCCAACCCCAGGGTCAATCAGCCCCAGCATTTT
cdr3_aa: CASSSNPRVNQPQHF

clone_size: NA
v_call: TRBV15
cdr3_length: 13
d_call: NA
j_call: TRBJ2-7
cdr3_nt: TGTGCCACCAGCAGTGACCAGAACTTTGAGCAGTACTTC
cdr3_aa: CATSSDQNFEQYF

clone_size: NA
v_call: TRBV11-2
cdr3_length: 14
d_call: NA
j_call: TRBJ2-1
cdr3_nt: TGTGCCAGCACCTTTTCCACCCCGGCCTATGAGCAGTTCTTC
cdr3_aa: CASTFSTPAYEQFF

clone_size: NA
v_call: TRBV4-1
cdr3_length: 16
d_call: NA
j_call: TRBJ1-5
cdr3_nt: TGCGCCAGCAGCCAAGATCTACCCAGGGCCAATCAGCCCCAGCATTTT
cdr3_aa: CASSQDLPRANQPQHF

clone_size: few
v_call: TRBV6-1
cdr3_length: 15
d_call: TRBD2
j_call: TRBJ2-3
cdr3_nt: TGTGCCAGCAGTGAAGAGACTAGCGGGGCAGATACGCAGTATTTT
cdr3_aa: CASSEETSGADTQYF

clone_size: NA
v_call: TRBV29-1
cdr3_length: 12
d_call: NA
j_call: TRBJ1-5
cdr3_nt: TGCAGCGTTGTTGTCGGGGATCAGCCCCAGCATTTT
cdr3_aa: CSVVVGDQPQHF

clone_size: NA
v_call: TRBV6-6
cdr3_length: 13
d_call: NA
j_call: TRBJ2-1
cdr3_nt: TGTGCCAGCAGTTACTCGAATTTCGGTCAGCAGTTCTTC
cdr3_aa: CASSYSNFGQQFF

clone_size: NA
v_call: TRBV12-3/TRBV12-4
cdr3_length: 11
d_call: NA
j_call: TRBJ1-3
cdr3_nt: TGTGCCAGCAGTTTAGGAAACACCATATATTTT
cdr3_aa: CASSLGNTIYF

clone_size: NA
v_call: TRBV7-8
cdr3_length: 11
d_call: NA
j_call: TRBJ2-3
cdr3_nt: TGTGCCAGCAGCAGTCTGGATACGCAGTATTTT
cdr3_aa: CASSSLDTQYF

clone_size: NA
v_call: TRBV12-3/TRBV12-4
cdr3_length: 12
d_call: TRBD1
j_call: TRBJ2-1
cdr3_nt: TGTGCCAGCAGTCTGACAGGGAATGAGCAGTTCTTC
cdr3_aa: CASSLTGNEQFF

clone_size: once
v_call: TRBV4-3
cdr3_length: 15
d_call: TRBD2
j_call: TRBJ2-1
cdr3_nt: TGCGCCAGCAGCCAAGACCAGCGGGAGGTTTTTGAGCAGTTCTTC
cdr3_aa: CASSQDQREVFEQFF

clone_size: NA
v_call: TRBV30
cdr3_length: 17
d_call: TRBD2
j_call: TRBJ2-3
cdr3_nt: TGTGCCTGGAGTCCTCTAGCGGGGGGGCCTAGCACAGATACGCAGTATTTT
cdr3_aa: CAWSPLAGGPSTDTQYF

clone_size: NA
v_call: TRBV9
cdr3_length: 13
d_call: NA
j_call: TRBJ1-2
cdr3_nt: TGTGCCAGCAGCCCCGACGGGGGGGACGGCTACACCTTC
cdr3_aa: CASSPDGGDGYTF

clone_size: once
v_call: TRBV10-3
cdr3_length: 12
d_call: NA
j_call: TRBJ1-1
cdr3_nt: TGTGCCATCAGTGATGGATACACTGAAGCTTTCTTT
cdr3_aa: CAISDGYTEAFF

clone_size: NA
v_call: TRBV19
cdr3_length: 14
d_call: NA
j_call: TRBJ1-6
cdr3_nt: TGTGCCAGTAGGCAGGAGCTTCCTAATTCACCCCTCCACTTT
cdr3_aa: CASRQELPNSPLHF

clone_size: few
v_call: TRBV9
cdr3_length: 15
d_call: NA
j_call: TRBJ2-1
cdr3_nt: TGTGCCAGCAGCGTAGAGAACGAACCCTACAATGAGCAGTTCTTC
cdr3_aa: CASSVENEPYNEQFF

clone_size: few
v_call: TRBV3-1/TRBV3-2
cdr3_length: 14
d_call: TRBD1
j_call: TRBJ1-6
cdr3_nt: TGTGCCAGCAGCAACAGGGGATGGGATTCACCCCTCCACTTT
cdr3_aa: CASSNRGWDSPLHF